The rows below give T cell receptor beta chains drawn from one sample of a study of cytomegalovirus exposure and HLA in healthy donors. The protocol was immunoSEQ multiplex PCR, while the TCRdb copy is restricted to in-frame clones and leaves out a portion. There are around 60,000 clones in the sample, with around 3.6% held by the top ten. Sequencing was carried out using PBMCs. The receptors derive from a woman aged 18-30 years in good health and CMV-seronegative. CDR3s include the opening cysteine and the closing phenylalanine or tryptophan.

V	J	CDR3
TRBV2	TRBJ1-5	CASVADRGNQPQHF
TRBV30	TRBJ2-1	CAWSVTGRGNEQFF
TRBV5-1	TRBJ1-1	CASSGQLNTEAFF
TRBV4-2	TRBJ2-7	CASSQGTLAGAYEQYF
TRBV5-1	TRBJ1-3	CASKAGQGFTGNTIYF
TRBV18	TRBJ2-5	CASSPSAGGIETQYF
TRBV4-2	TRBJ2-3	CASSQETWAGGIADTQYF
TRBV7-9	TRBJ2-7	CASSFVGREALYEQYF
TRBV29-1	TRBJ1-5	CSTGQGRGQPQHF
TRBV10-3	TRBJ1-1	CATGQGVNTEAFF
TRBV6-6	TRBJ2-1	CASSYSGQGNNEQFF
TRBV7-8	TRBJ1-6	CASSLRRVSSYNSPLHF
TRBV6-5	TRBJ1-4	CASSYSDRVNEKLFF
TRBV5-1	TRBJ1-4	CASSLGDSGEKLFF
TRBV5-1	TRBJ2-5	CASSLAGRDETQYF
TRBV30	TRBJ1-6	CAWSVGRTGDSPLHF
TRBV6-4	TRBJ2-7	CASSGLAETSEQYF
TRBV18	TRBJ2-4	CASSSASGGADIQYF
TRBV19	TRBJ1-5	CASTQWGGHQPQHF
TRBV9	TRBJ1-1	CASSEQVGTEAFF
TRBV5-1	TRBJ1-1	CASSSPGGNTEAFF
TRBV18	TRBJ1-1	CASSPREVRDTEAFF
TRBV4-1	TRBJ1-1	CASSQDWREDTEAFF
TRBV9	TRBJ1-2	CASSGQPSGLNYGYTF
TRBV5-1	TRBJ1-5	CASRTPRVRNQPQHF
TRBV25-1	TRBJ2-7	CASSTMRTGYDYEQYF
TRBV9	TRBJ2-5	CASSVGDSQETQYF
TRBV7-2	TRBJ1-2	CASSLGGRGRRSGYTF
TRBV5-1	TRBJ2-1	CASSPGLAGVSEQFF
TRBV11-3	TRBJ2-7	CASSYRASYEQYF
TRBV19	TRBJ1-1	CASSAGQGGKDTEAFF
TRBV19	TRBJ2-1	CASIRTSGISEQFF
TRBV25-1	TRBJ1-6	CASSVGHISPLHF
TRBV5-1	TRBJ1-2	CASSLSRGAGGYTF
TRBV6-5	TRBJ1-1	CASSYSTGTNTEAFF
TRBV11-3	TRBJ1-2	CASSLAGTGLYYGYTF
TRBV6-1	TRBJ1-5	CASRVAFNQPQHF
TRBV10-1	TRBJ1-2	CASSESRLGGFYGYTF
TRBV7-9	TRBJ1-2	CASSLMGQGDGYTF
TRBV5-1	TRBJ2-5	CASSGGDRGERETQYF
TRBV6-5	TRBJ1-2	CASRTASYGYTF
TRBV6-6	TRBJ2-7	CASRERGYEQYF
TRBV29-1	TRBJ2-2	CSVASSGANTGELFF
TRBV9	TRBJ2-7	CASSAGQVAYEQYF
TRBV5-1	TRBJ1-1	CASSSTGGKNTEAFF
TRBV30	TRBJ2-3	CATKAGGRDTQYF
TRBV30	TRBJ2-7	CAWERQVGHEQYF
TRBV6-5	TRBJ1-1	CASSYFSGNTEAFF
TRBV6-1	TRBJ2-7	CASSNRGYEQYF
TRBV7-7	TRBJ1-1	CASSVTLNTEAFF
TRBV30	TRBJ1-5	CAWSRGGGSNQPQHF
TRBV5-4	TRBJ2-1	CASSPEPSSYNEQFF
TRBV15	TRBJ1-2	CATSRDGQLGYGYTF